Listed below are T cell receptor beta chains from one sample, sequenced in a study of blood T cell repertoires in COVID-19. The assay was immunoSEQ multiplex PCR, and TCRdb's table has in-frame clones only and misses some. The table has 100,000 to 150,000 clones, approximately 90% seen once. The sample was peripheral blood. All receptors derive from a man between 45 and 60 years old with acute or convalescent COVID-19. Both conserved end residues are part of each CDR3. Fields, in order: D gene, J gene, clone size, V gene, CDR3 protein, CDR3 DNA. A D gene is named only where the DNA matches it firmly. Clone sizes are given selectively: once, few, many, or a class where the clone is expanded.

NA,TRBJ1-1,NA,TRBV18,CASFLIEDTEAFF,TGTGCCAGCTTTCTCATAGAGGACACTGAAGCTTTCTTT
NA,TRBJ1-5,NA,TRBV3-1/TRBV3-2,CASSQDLAGNQPQHF,TGTGCCAGCAGCCAAGACCTCGCGGGCAATCAGCCCCAGCATTTT
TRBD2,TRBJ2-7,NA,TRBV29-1,CSVASGFYEQYF,TGCAGCGTTGCTAGCGGGTTCTACGAGCAGTACTTC
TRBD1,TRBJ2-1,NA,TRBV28,CASSISQGARNEQFF,TGTGCCAGCAGTATCTCGCAGGGGGCGAGAAATGAGCAGTTCTTC
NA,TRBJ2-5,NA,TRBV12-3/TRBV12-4,CASMGLPGNSQYF,TGTGCCAGCATGGGGCTCCCCGGAAACTCACAGTACTTC
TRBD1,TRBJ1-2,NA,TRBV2,CASLPRTGDGYTF,TGTGCCAGCCTGCCCCGGACAGGGGATGGCTACACCTTC
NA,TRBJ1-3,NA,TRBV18,CASSLTQGTGYGNTIYF,TGTGCCAGCTCACTTACACAGGGCACGGGGTATGGAAACACCATATATTTT
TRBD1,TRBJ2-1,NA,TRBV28,CASSPMGQGVDNEQFF,TGTGCCAGCAGCCCCATGGGGCAGGGGGTGGACAATGAGCAGTTCTTC
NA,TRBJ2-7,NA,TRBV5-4,CASSPTPQGVQYF,TGTGCCAGCAGTCCGACCCCCCAAGGAGTGCAGTACTTC
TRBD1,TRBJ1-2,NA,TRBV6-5,CASSFRQGARYGYTF,TGTGCCAGCAGTTTCAGACAGGGGGCTCGCTATGGCTACACCTTC
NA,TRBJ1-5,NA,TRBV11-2,CASSFGAGDNQPQHF,TGTGCCAGCAGCTTCGGTGCAGGGGACAATCAGCCCCAGCATTTT
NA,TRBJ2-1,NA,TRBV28,CASSRPRRRVNEQFF,TGTGCCAGCAGCCGCCCGCGGCGGCGGGTAAATGAGCAGTTCTTC
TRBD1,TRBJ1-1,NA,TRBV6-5,CASSSIQGAGTEAFF,TGTGCCAGCAGTTCGATACAGGGGGCAGGGACTGAAGCTTTCTTT
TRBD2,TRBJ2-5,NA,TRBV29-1,CSVESSGKETQYF,TGCAGCGTTGAATCTAGCGGGAAAGAGACCCAGTACTTC
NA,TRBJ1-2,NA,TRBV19,CASSIRDLTGYTF,TGTGCCAGTAGTATCCGGGACTTGACCGGCTACACCTTC
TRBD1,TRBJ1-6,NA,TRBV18,CASSTRQGGDSPLHF,TGTGCCAGCTCAACCCGACAGGGTGGCGATTCACCCCTCCACTTT
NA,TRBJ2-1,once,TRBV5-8,CASSLELAVREQFF,TGTGCCAGCAGCTTGGAGCTAGCCGTACGTGAGCAGTTCTTC
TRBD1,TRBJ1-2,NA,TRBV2,CASSQNRGPNYGYTF,TGTGCCAGCAGTCAGAACAGGGGCCCTAACTATGGCTACACCTTC
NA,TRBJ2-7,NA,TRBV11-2,CASSRRGKGRKPNSEQYF,TGTGCCAGCAGCCGTCGAGGTAAAGGAAGGAAACCGAACTCCGAGCAGTACTTC
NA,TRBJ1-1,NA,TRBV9,CASSVEGGPTEAFF,TGTGCCAGCAGCGTAGAGGGAGGGCCCACTGAAGCTTTCTTT
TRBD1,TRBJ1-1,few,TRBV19,CASSIGRDRGLNAFF,TGTGCCAGTAGTATCGGAAGGGACAGGGGGCTGAACGCTTTCTTT
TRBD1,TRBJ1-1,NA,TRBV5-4,CASSLDRQGAISTEAFF,TGTGCCAGCAGCTTGGACAGACAGGGGGCGATAAGCACTGAAGCTTTCTTT
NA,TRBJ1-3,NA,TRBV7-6,CASSLMASGNTIYF,TGTGCCAGCAGCTTAATGGCATCTGGAAACACCATATATTTT
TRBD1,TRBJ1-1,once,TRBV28,CASKTGDHSEAFF,TGTGCCAGCAAAACAGGGGACCACTCTGAAGCTTTCTTT
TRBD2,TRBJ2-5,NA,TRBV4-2,CASSQGTSGQETQYF,TGTGCCAGCAGCCAAGGGACTAGCGGACAAGAGACCCAGTACTTC